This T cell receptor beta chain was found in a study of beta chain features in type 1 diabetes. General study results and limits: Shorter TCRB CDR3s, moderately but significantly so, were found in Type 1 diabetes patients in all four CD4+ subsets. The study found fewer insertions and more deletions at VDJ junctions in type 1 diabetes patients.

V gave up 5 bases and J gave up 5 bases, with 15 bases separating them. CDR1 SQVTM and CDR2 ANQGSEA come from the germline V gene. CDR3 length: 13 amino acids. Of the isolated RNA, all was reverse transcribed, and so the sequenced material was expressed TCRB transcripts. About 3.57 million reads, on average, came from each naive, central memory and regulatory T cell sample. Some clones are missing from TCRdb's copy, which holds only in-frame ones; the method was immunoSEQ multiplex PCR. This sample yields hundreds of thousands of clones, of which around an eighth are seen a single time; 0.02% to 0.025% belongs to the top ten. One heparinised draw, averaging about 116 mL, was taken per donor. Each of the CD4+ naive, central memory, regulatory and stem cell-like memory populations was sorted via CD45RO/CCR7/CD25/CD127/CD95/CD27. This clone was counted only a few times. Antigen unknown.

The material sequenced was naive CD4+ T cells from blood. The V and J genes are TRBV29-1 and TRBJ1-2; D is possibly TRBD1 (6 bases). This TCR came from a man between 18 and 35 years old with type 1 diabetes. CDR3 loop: CSVTSTGMYGYTF. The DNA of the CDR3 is TGCAGCGTTACTTCGACAGGCATGTATGGCTACACCTTC.